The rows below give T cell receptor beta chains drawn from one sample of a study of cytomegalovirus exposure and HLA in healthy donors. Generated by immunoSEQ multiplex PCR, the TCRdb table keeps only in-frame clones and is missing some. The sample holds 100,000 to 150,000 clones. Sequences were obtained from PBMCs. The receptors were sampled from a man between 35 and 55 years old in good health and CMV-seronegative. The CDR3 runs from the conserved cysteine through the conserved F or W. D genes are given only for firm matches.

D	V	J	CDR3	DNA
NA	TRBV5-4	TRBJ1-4	CASSYDSGRTNEKLFF	TGTGCCAGCAGCTATGACTCAGGGCGCACTAATGAAAAACTGTTTTTT
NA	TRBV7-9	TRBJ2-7	CASSLWGGNEQYF	TGTGCCAGCTCCTTGTGGGGGGGCAACGAGCAGTACTTC
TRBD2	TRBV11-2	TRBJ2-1	CASSSRPTSGTNPNEQFF	TGTGCCAGCAGCTCCCGACCGACTAGCGGGACTAACCCCAATGAGCAGTTCTTC
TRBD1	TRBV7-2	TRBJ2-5	CASSSNRGPGTQYF	TGTGCCAGCAGCTCGAACAGGGGTCCGGGGACCCAGTACTTC
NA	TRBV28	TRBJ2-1	CASSLTGRDYNEQFF	TGTGCCAGCAGTTTAACCGGGAGAGACTACAATGAGCAGTTCTTC
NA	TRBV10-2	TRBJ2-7	CASSEEGESSYEQYF	TGCGCCAGCAGTGAAGAGGGCGAAAGCTCCTACGAGCAGTACTTC
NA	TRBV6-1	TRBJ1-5	CASSDRRGYGIGNQPQHF	TGTGCCAGCAGTGATCGGAGGGGTTACGGGATTGGCAATCAGCCCCAGCATTTT
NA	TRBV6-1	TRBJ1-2	CASSFQGNYGYTF	TGTGCCAGCAGTTTCCAGGGAAACTATGGCTACACCTTC
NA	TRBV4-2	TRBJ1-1	CASSQMGHQNTEAFF	TGTGCCAGCAGCCAAATGGGACACCAAAACACTGAAGCTTTCTTT
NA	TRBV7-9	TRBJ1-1	CASSSQGNTEAFF	TGTGCCAGCAGCTCCCAGGGGAACACTGAAGCTTTCTTT
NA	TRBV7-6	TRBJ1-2	CASSPLGRSPLYGYTF	TGTGCCAGCAGCCCTCTGGGGCGGAGCCCCCTCTATGGCTACACCTTC
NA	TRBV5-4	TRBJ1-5	CASRARGNSNQPQHF	TGTGCCAGCAGGGCGAGAGGGAATAGCAATCAGCCCCAGCATTTT
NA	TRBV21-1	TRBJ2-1	CASSKVRGGSRNEQFF	TGTGCCAGCAGCAAAGTGCGAGGGGGCTCGAGAAATGAGCAGTTCTTC
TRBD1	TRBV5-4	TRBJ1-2	CASSPQAGQVGLGYGYTF	TGTGCCAGCAGCCCACAAGCGGGACAGGTGGGGCTCGGCTATGGCTACACCTTC
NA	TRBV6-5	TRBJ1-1	CASERGRMNTEAFF	TGTGCCAGCGAACGGGGAAGAATGAACACTGAAGCTTTCTTT
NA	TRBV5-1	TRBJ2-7	CASWAEGASYEQYF	TGCGCCAGCTGGGCCGAAGGGGCATCGTACGAGCAGTACTTC
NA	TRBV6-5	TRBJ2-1	CASSYSLPLPGDEQFF	TGTGCCAGCAGTTACTCCCTCCCGCTGCCAGGGGATGAGCAGTTCTTC
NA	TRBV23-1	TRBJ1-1	CASSHLGGPEAFF	TGCGCCAGCAGTCACCTCGGGGGGCCTGAAGCTTTCTTT
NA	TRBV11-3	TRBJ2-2	CASRRTATPAGLFF	TGTGCCAGCCGCCGGACAGCCACTCCGGCGGGGCTGTTTTTT
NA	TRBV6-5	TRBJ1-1	CASSYMTGNTEAFF	TGTGCCAGCAGTTACATGACAGGCAACACTGAAGCTTTCTTT
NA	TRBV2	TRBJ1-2	CASGQIYGYTF	TGTGCCAGCGGACAGATCTATGGCTACACCTTC
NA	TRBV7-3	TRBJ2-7	CASSSAPGTYEQYF	TGTGCCAGCAGCTCGGCTCCGGGAACCTACGAGCAGTACTTC
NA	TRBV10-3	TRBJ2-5	CAISDPQGLQETQYF	TGTGCCATCAGTGATCCCCAGGGGTTACAAGAGACCCAGTACTTC
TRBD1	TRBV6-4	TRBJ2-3	CASSDSTGGPDTQYF	TGTGCCAGCAGTGACTCGACAGGGGGCCCAGATACGCAGTATTTT
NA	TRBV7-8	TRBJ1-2	CASSLAVSGVDYGYTF	TGTGCCAGCAGCTTAGCGGTTTCAGGGGTCGACTATGGCTACACCTTC
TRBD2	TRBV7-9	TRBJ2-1	CFSGRGEGEQFF	TGCTTTAGCGGGAGAGGGGAGGGAGAGCAGTTCTTC